The 6 T cell receptor beta chains below come from one sample, sequenced in a study of identical twins. TCRdb processed the 5' RACE reads anew with MiXCR; each CDR3 protein has one entry. The top ten clones hold around 2% of a sample with around 670,000 distinct CDR3 sequences, roughly 6% of them seen once. The sequencing sample was made of naive T cells sorted from blood. The source is a man aged 18 to 30 in good health.

This clonotype has a count of ten or more. The chain has TRBV7-7 and TRBJ2-3, with TRBD1 as a possible D gene (5 bases). The V end was cut by 8 bases, the J end by 6 bases, with 24 bases between. The CDR3 runs 16 residues. CDR1 and CDR2 from the germline V gene are SSHAT and FNYEAQ (reference sequence). The CDR3 loop is CASAEYPACRGDTQYF. The DNA of the CDR3 is TGTGCCAGCGCAGAGTATCCAGCGTGTAGGGGTGATACGCAGTATTTT. The variable domain in full, completed from reference TRBV7-7 and TRBJ2-3, reads GAGVSQSPRYKVTKRGQDVTLRCDPISSHATLYWYQQALGQGPEFLTYFNYEAQPDKSGLPSDRFSAERPEGSISTLTIQRTEQRDSAMYRCASAEYPACRGDTQYFGPGTRLTVL.

The gene calls are TRBV30 and TRBJ2-7; 8 positions agree with TRBD1. Germline V gives CDR1 GTSNPN, CDR2 SVGIG (reference sequence). V lost 2 bases and J lost 6; bases outside the gene matches: 9. CDR3 length equals 14 residues. The chain's CDR3 is CAWSIPDRVGEQYF. CDR3 nucleotide sequence: TGTGCCTGGAGTATCCCGGACAGGGTTGGCGAGCAGTACTTC.

In this sample, this clonotype turned up a few times. The V call is TRBV6-1, the J call TRBJ1-5, with TRBD1 matching over 9 bases. V lost 4 bases and J lost 3; bases outside the gene matches: 7. Per the germline V gene, CDR1 is MNHNS and CDR2 is SASEGT. The CDR3 extends over 16 amino acids. CDR3 sequence reads: CASSAPTGGHNQPQHF. CDR3 nucleotide sequence: TGTGCCAGCAGTGCCCCGACAGGGGGTCACAATCAGCCCCAGCATTTT.

Only one count was recorded for this clonotype. This sequence may be a read error, since a much larger clone differs from it by one base. In this CDR3 the conserved last residue, phenylalanine or tryptophan, is missing, so a read error is likely. V is TRBV5-1 and J is TRBJ1-1; TRBD1 agrees at 8 bases. The length of the CDR3 is 14 residues. V shed 4 bases, J shed 5 bases, and the junction held 7 bases outside the gene matches. Germline V gene data show CDR1 as SGHRS and CDR2 as YFSETQ. Here the CDR3 reads CASSPGQGKTEAFS. In DNA form, the CDR3 reads TGCGCCAGCAGCCCCGGACAGGGCAAAACTGAAGCTTTCTCT.

This clonotype showed up just a few times. This sequence joins TRBV7-3 and TRBJ2-1; 8 positions agree with TRBD2. After removal of 4 bases from V and 7 bases from J, the junction contained 12 bases not matched to a gene. The CDR3 sequence is 16 residues long. The germline CDR1 and CDR2 sequences are SGHTA and FQGTGA. The CDR3 DNA follows: TGTGCCAGCAGCTCCAAAAGCGGGAGCGGCTGGAATGAGCAGTTCTTC. Residues: CASSSKSGSGWNEQFF. Complete variable domain (other parts from reference TRBV7-3 and TRBJ2-1): GAGVSQTPSNKVTEKGKYVELRCDPISGHTALYWYRQSLGQGPEFLIYFQGTGAADDSGLPNDRFFAVRPEGSVSTLKIQRTERGDSAVYLCASSSKSGSGWNEQFFGPGTRLTVL.

This clonotype was recorded a few times. CDR3 sequence (DNA): TGTGCCAGCAGCTCCCTCCTAGGACAGCCCCAGCATTTT. It specifies CASSSLLGQPQHF. The chain is built from TRBV28 and TRBJ1-5; no clear D gene. The V gene lost 6 bases and the J gene lost 7 bases, with 13 bases spanning the gap. The CDR3 runs to 13 residues. Germline V gives CDR1 MDHEN, CDR2 SYDVKM. Full variable domain (remainder filled in from reference TRBV28 and TRBJ1-5): DVKVTQSSRYLVKRTGEKVFLECVQDMDHENMFWYRQDPGLGLRLIYFSYDVKMKEKGDIPEGYSVSREKKERFSLILESASTNQTSMYLCASSSLLGQPQHFGDGTRLSIL.